The clone carrying this T cell receptor beta chain has only one observation. Its antigen remains unidentified. The CDR3 runs to 13 residues. In germline, CDR1 is LGHDT, CDR2 YNNKEL (reference sequence). Between the trimmed V and J ends, which lost 5 bases and 5 bases, there was a span of 10 bases. The entry originates in a study of T cell responses to AZD1222 COVID-19 vaccine. Whole-study results and caveats: Seropositive status at baseline applied to only five to seven AZD1222 recipients. Donors were chiefly white British, with a greater number of females, and clonal diversity was perhaps underestimated.

Clones were read by immunoSEQ multiplex PCR, and TCRdb kept only the in-frame ones, dropping some. The sample consists of under 80,000 clones, approximately 88% of them appearing once. Sequencing used peripheral blood, obtained on day 0 of AZD1222 vaccination. This chain uses TRBV3-1 (or the pseudogene TRBV3-2) with TRBJ2-1; D may be TRBD2 (5 bases). This receptor was identified in an adult in good health. CDR3 sequence reads: CASSDYLDNEQFF. CDR3 DNA sequence: TGTGCCAGCAGCGACTACTTGGACAATGAGCAGTTCTTC.